This note documents a single T cell receptor beta chain sequence. TCRdb re-called the 5' RACE reads with MiXCR, one entry per CDR3 protein. The sample carries approximately 48,000 distinct CDR3 sequences, under 7.5% recorded once. This CDR3 spans 12 amino acids. Germline-derived CDR1 and CDR2 are SGHAT and FQNNGV. V was pared by 7 bases and J by 3 bases, with 4 bases between. The sample is drawn from a study of early T cells in non-severe SARS-CoV-2 infection. The chain links TRBV11-2 to TRBJ2-6, with D hard to call. This specimen was whole blood, taken at baseline. The clonotype originates from an adult who was a healthcare worker with PCR-confirmed SARS-CoV-2 infection or an uninfected control (not recorded which). The CDR3 nucleotides read TGTGCCAGCAAAGATGGGGCCAACGTCCTGACTTTC. This encodes CASKDGANVLTF.